A single sample is the source of the 20 T cell receptor beta chains below, sequenced in a study of blood T cells in healthy people across ages. Combining a sample-barcoded 5' primer with a J-beta primer mix, a second PCR ran for about 6 to 12 cycles. MiXCR was run by TCRdb on the 5' RACE reads, yielding one entry per CDR3 protein. The data show roughly 680,000 distinct CDR3 sequences, 40% to 65% seen once. The sequencing input was blood. These receptors were collected from a woman of 80 years or more in good health.

The rearrangement uses TRBV20-1 and TRBJ2-7, with D possibly matching TRBD2 (6 bases). With 2 bases removed from V and 3 bases from J, the gap between germline ends came to 14 bases. Germline V gives CDR1 DFQATT, CDR2 SNEGSKA (reference sequence). The CDR3 runs to 14 residues. The CDR3, as DNA: TGCAGTGCTAGAATCCTAGCGAGGGGCTACGAGCAGTACTTC. Translation gives CSARILARGYEQYF.

This clonotype was found many times. The V and J genes are TRBV3-1 and TRBJ2-1; D not certain. Trimming pared 3 bases from V and 9 bases from J, leaving 12 bases between. The CDR3 loop spans 13 amino acids. From germline, CDR1 is LGHDT and CDR2 YNNKEL (reference sequence). CDR3 loop: CASSHLFPAEQFF. In DNA, the CDR3 is TGTGCCAGCAGCCACCTATTTCCCGCTGAGCAGTTCTTC.

This chain connects TRBV27 to TRBJ2-3; D perhaps matches TRBD2 (6 bases). The CDR3 runs 16 residues. Per germline, CDR1 MNHEY and CDR2 SMNVEV (reference sequence). Trimming cost V 8 bases and J 2 bases, with 20 bases left between them. CDR3 residues: CASRAMWGGFTDTQYF. The CDR3, as DNA: TGTGCCAGCCGCGCTATGTGGGGAGGATTCACAGATACGCAGTATTTT.

As for this clonotype: The junction departs from the called germline gene at one end, perhaps through a read error. The chain's CDR3 is CTSSPGNRAQFF. CDR3 sequence (DNA): TGTACCAGCAGCCCGGGAAATCGTGCGCAGTTCTTC. The chain is built from TRBV11-3 and TRBJ2-1; a possible D gene is TRBD2 (5 bases). Germline CDR1 SGHNT, CDR2 YENEEA. This CDR3 is 12 amino acids long.

This chain connects TRBV6-1 to TRBJ2-7, with D perhaps being TRBD1 or TRBD2 (6 bases each). The J call may not be correct, given that the DNA end is closer to TRBJ2-5. Germline V gives CDR1 MNHNS, CDR2 SASEGT. The CDR3 loop spans 12 amino acids. CDR3 region: CASTGAGKTQYF. For the CDR3, the DNA is TGTGCCAGCACAGGGGCGGGAAAGACCCAGTACTTC.

The table lists this clonotype with many counts. CDR3 sequence (DNA): TGCAGTGCTAGCGGCAATCAGCCCCAGCATTTT. Its protein product is CSASGNQPQHF. V gene TRBV20-1 combines with J gene TRBJ1-5; the D is unclear. CDR1 is DFQATT, CDR2 SNEGSKA, per germline (reference sequence). Trimming cost V 3 bases and J 2 bases, with 2 bases left between them. This CDR3 region has 11 residues.

This clonotype was found a few times. The chain recombines TRBV12-3 or TRBV12-4 with TRBJ1-1, with D possibly TRBD1 on 6 matching bases. This CDR3 is built from 13 residues. Trimming pared 6 bases from V and 5 bases from J, leaving 13 bases between. The CDR3 sequence is CASSDRGMTEAFF. In DNA, the CDR3 is TGTGCCAGCAGCGATAGGGGGATGACTGAAGCTTTCTTT.

The rearrangement joins TRBV2 to TRBJ2-7, with a weak D call TRBD2 (6 bases). This CDR3 is built from 16 residues. V shed 4 bases and J shed 1 base, with 17 bases lying between them. CDR1 is SNHLY and CDR2 is FYNNEI in the germline V gene. DNA for the CDR3: TGTGCCAGCAGTGGCATAAGCGGAGGAGGGTCCTACGAGCAGTACTTC. Encoded protein: CASSGISGGGSYEQYF.

The chain couples TRBV7-2 to TRBJ1-5; TRBD1 is a possible D gene (5 bases). The germline gives CDR1 SGHTA, CDR2 FQGNSA. The CDR3 runs to 14 residues. V dropped 5 bases and J dropped 2 bases, with 10 bases sitting between them. CDR3 bases: TGTGCCAGCAGCCCTACACAGGGCAATCAGCCCCAGCATTTT. Translated: CASSPTQGNQPQHF.

This clonotype was recorded many times. The chain is built from TRBV27 and TRBJ1-2; the match to TRBD1 covers 7 bases. Germline lookup yields CDR1 MNHEY and CDR2 SMNVEV (reference sequence). This CDR3 region has 14 residues. The ends lost 7 bases at V and 7 bases at J; junction bases unmatched: 12. The CDR3 reads CASIPEDRACGYTF. The CDR3, as DNA: TGTGCCAGCATCCCGGAAGACAGGGCATGTGGCTACACCTTC.

J is TRBJ2-1 and V is TRBV12-3 or TRBV12-4; 7 positions agree with TRBD2. The CDR3 totals 16 residues. The junction had 11 bases not matched to a gene; V was cut back by 2 bases and J by 7 bases. The DNA for the CDR3 is TGTGCCAGCAGTTTACCAGGCGGACTAGGGGAAAATGAGCAGTTCTTC. This encodes CASSLPGGLGENEQFF.

This clonotype was observed a few times. The CDR3 reads CASKRDLGGNQPQHF. DNA for the CDR3: TGTGCCAGCAAGAGGGATCTGGGGGGCAATCAGCCCCAGCATTTT. The chain employs TRBV27 and TRBJ1-5; D may be TRBD1 (5 bases). The CDR3 loop spans 15 amino acids. From germline, CDR1 is MNHEY and CDR2 SMNVEV (reference sequence). V was pared by 7 bases and J by 2 bases, with 15 bases between.

This clonotype has only one observation. J is TRBJ2-3 and V is TRBV5-1; D is unresolved. Germline-derived CDR1 and CDR2 are SGHRS and YFSETQ. V was shortened by 3 bases and J by 0 bases, with 11 bases between the two germline ends. This CDR3 spans 15 amino acids. CDR3 coding DNA: TGCGCCAGCAGCTCGGCGGCATCCAGCACAGATACGCAGTATTTT. Encoded protein: CASSSAASSTDTQYF.

The chain links TRBV7-2 to TRBJ2-3, with 8 bases lining up with TRBD2. J was trimmed by 0 bases and V by 2 bases; bases with no gene match: 4. CDR3 length equals 16 residues. CDR1 and CDR2 (germline): SGHTA, FQGNSA. The CDR3 is CASSLYSGASTDTQYF. The CDR3 region has the DNA TGTGCCAGCAGCTTATATAGCGGGGCCAGCACAGATACGCAGTATTTT. The entire variable domain, with the rest obtained from reference TRBV7-2 and TRBJ2-3, is as follows: GAGVSQSPSNKVTEKGKDVELRCDPISGHTALYWYRQSLGQGLEFLIYFQGNSAPDKSGLPSDRFSAERTGGSVSTLTIQRTQQEDSAVYLCASSLYSGASTDTQYFGPGTRLTVL.

This clonotype has just a few counts. This rearrangement joins TRBV20-1 to TRBJ1-5; D unresolved. Trimming removed 5 bases at V and 2 bases at J, with 13 bases between. Per the germline V gene, CDR1 is DFQATT and CDR2 is SNEGSKA (reference sequence). There are 14 residues in the CDR3. The CDR3: CSAGLLFGNQPQHF. In DNA form, the CDR3 reads TGCAGTGCTGGACTTCTCTTCGGCAATCAGCCCCAGCATTTT.

This clonotype was counted many times. V gene TRBV5-1 combines with J gene TRBJ1-2, with 9 bases fitting TRBD1. This CDR3 contains 16 residues. Germline V lookup: CDR1 SGHRS, CDR2 YFSETQ. V dropped 4 bases and J dropped 6; count of bases not matched to a gene: 13. The CDR3 coding sequence is TGCGCCAGCAGCCGTTCGGTACAGGGGGCGCAAAATGGCTACACCTTC. Translation gives CASSRSVQGAQNGYTF.

The chain combines TRBV20-1 with TRBJ2-1; 9 bases match TRBD1. The CDR3 contains 18 residues. Per germline, CDR1 DFQATT and CDR2 SNEGSKA (reference sequence). V gave up 6 bases and J gave up 0 bases; unmatched junction bases: 15. CDR3 region: CSAPRNKATGGSYNEQFF. The CDR3 DNA follows: TGCAGTGCACCGAGAAATAAGGCGACAGGGGGCTCCTACAATGAGCAGTTCTTC.

This chain uses TRBV14 with TRBJ1-2, with D tentatively TRBD1 (5 bases). The CDR3 spans 13 residues. Germline CDR1 reads SGHDN; CDR2 reads FVKESK. V dropped 4 bases and J dropped 8 bases, with 14 bases sitting between them. CDR3 sequence (DNA): TGTGCCAGCAGCCCGGCGGGGGGTCTCGGCTACACCTTC. Translation gives CASSPAGGLGYTF.

For this clonotype: Given a much more abundant clone one base away, this may be a read error. The V gene is TRBV20-1, the J gene TRBJ1-2, with TRBD1 as a possible D gene (6 bases). The CDR3 runs 13 residues. Per the germline V gene, CDR1 is DFQATT and CDR2 is SNEGSKA (reference sequence). CDR3 loop: CSARGGPLQGYIF. DNA of the CDR3: TGCAGTGCTAGAGGAGGGCCCCTACAGGGCTACATCTTC.

As regards this clonotype: A read error may be the cause here, since a much bigger clone is one base away. The CDR3 DNA reads as TGCGCCAGCAGCCAGCGTGGGGGGAGGAGCTCCTACAATGAGCAGTACTTC. This codes for CASSQRGGRSSYNEQYF. The chain recombines TRBV5-1 with TRBJ2-1; a weak D match, TRBD2 (6 bases). The DNA end is a closer match to TRBJ2-7, so the J assignment may be wrong. CDR1 is SGHRS and CDR2 is YFSETQ in the germline V gene. This CDR3 contains 17 residues.